Shown below are 21 T cell receptor beta chains from a single sample sequenced in a study of blood T cells in healthy people across ages. A sample-barcoded 5' primer and a J-beta primer mix were used in a second PCR of about 7 to 12 cycles. TCRdb re-analysed the 5' RACE reads in MiXCR, keeping a single row per CDR3 protein. The sample lists roughly 1.4 million distinct CDR3 sequences, 55% to 75% occurring once. The specimen was blood. Receptors were obtained from a man aged 18-30 years in good health.

The gene calls are TRBV15 and TRBJ1-2; D unresolved. This CDR3 region has 14 residues. Trimming took 5 bases from V and 4 from J, leaving 14 bases between them. Germline CDR1 LNHNV, CDR2 YYDKDF (reference sequence). The CDR3 sequence is CATSFDRTGYGYTF. The DNA for the CDR3 is TGTGCCACCAGCTTCGATAGGACCGGCTATGGCTACACCTTC.

The chain combines TRBV5-6 with TRBJ2-1; 11 bases line up with TRBD1. The length of the CDR3 is 14 residues. V dropped 0 bases and J dropped 8; count of bases not matched to a gene: 1. Per germline, CDR1 SGHDT and CDR2 YYEEEE. The CDR3 sequence is CASSLGGQGDEQFF. The CDR3 coding sequence is TGTGCCAGCAGCTTGGGGGGACAGGGGGATGAGCAGTTCTTC.

The rearrangement links TRBV6-5 to TRBJ1-2, with 9 bases identical to TRBD1. The CDR3 contains 13 residues. Per the germline V gene, CDR1 is MNHEY and CDR2 is SVGAGI. V was pared by 6 bases and J by 10 bases, with 9 bases of the junction left unmatched. The CDR3 coding sequence is TGTGCCAGCAGCCGGGACAGGGACAACGTCTACACCTTC. Translation gives CASSRDRDNVYTF.

The V call is TRBV6-2 or TRBV6-3, the J call TRBJ2-1; D ambiguous. The germline gives CDR1 MNHEY, CDR2 SVGEGT. The CDR3 extends over 14 amino acids. Trimming removed 3 bases at V and 6 bases at J, with 12 bases between. The CDR3 DNA is TGTGCCAGCAGTTATGGAGACATTATCAATGAGCAGTTCTTC. This encodes CASSYGDIINEQFF.

CDR3 amino acids: CASSSPARSYNEQFF. The CDR3 DNA is TGTGCCAGCAGCTCCCCCGCGAGATCCTACAATGAGCAGTTCTTC. This chain connects TRBV7-9 to TRBJ2-1; D is uncertain. Germline V gene sequence: CDR1 SEHNR, CDR2 FQNEAQ (reference sequence). The CDR3 spans 15 residues. V lost 4 bases and J 1 base, leaving 11 bases between the germline ends.

This clonotype was counted a single time. V and J are TRBV11-2 and TRBJ2-1, with TRBD2 matching 7 bases. CDR3 length: 22 residues. V lost 2 bases and J lost 9; bases outside the gene matches: 31. Germline V gives CDR1 SGHAT, CDR2 FQNNGV. CDR3 residues: CASSLRPVGAGSRLGYLSEQFF. CDR3 nucleotide sequence: TGTGCCAGCAGCTTACGACCCGTCGGAGCGGGGAGTAGGCTGGGGTATCTTAGTGAGCAGTTCTTC.

V gene TRBV3-1 combines with J gene TRBJ2-1; 8 nucleotides line up with TRBD1. V shed 5 bases and J 4 bases; nucleotides not matched to a gene: 7. Per germline, CDR1 LGHDT and CDR2 YNNKEL (reference sequence). The CDR3 runs 15 residues. In DNA form, the CDR3 reads TGTGCCAGCAGCTTTCAGACAGGGGCATACAATGAGCAGTTCTTC. Translation gives CASSFQTGAYNEQFF.

Only a few counts were recorded for this clonotype. The J gene is TRBJ2-1, the V gene TRBV12-3 or TRBV12-4; D remains unclear. TRBJ2-7 explains the end of the DNA better; the J call may be wrong. The CDR3 length is 13 residues. As DNA, the CDR3 is TGTGCCAGCAGTTTGAGTCCGTACAATGAGCAGTACTTC. Translated, it gives CASSLSPYNEQYF.

This rearrangement joins TRBV10-3 to TRBJ1-4; 7 nucleotides line up with TRBD1. This CDR3 has 16 residues. Germline-derived CDR1 and CDR2 are ENHRY and SYGVKD. Losses at the gene ends were 0 bases for V and 8 bases for J; bases not matched to a gene: 9. The CDR3 DNA reads TGTGCCATCAGTGAGTCGCCCGGGAGGGGGCGCGAAAAACTGTTTTTT. The encoded protein is CAISESPGRGREKLFF.

This clonotype was recorded many times. The chain joins TRBV7-9 to TRBJ2-1; perhaps TRBD2 as D (6 bases). CDR3 size: 11 residues. V was cut by 6 bases and J by 10 bases, with 10 bases left in between. Germline CDR1 SEHNR, CDR2 FQNEAQ (reference sequence). CDR3 residues: CASSSGGEQFF. The CDR3 DNA reads TGTGCCAGCAGTTCCGGAGGGGAGCAGTTCTTC.

The chain uses TRBV6-5 and TRBJ1-2; D might be TRBD1 (5 bases). Germline-derived CDR1 and CDR2 are MNHEY and SVGAGI. With 6 bases removed from V and 6 bases from J, the gap between germline ends came to 17 bases. This CDR3 contains 14 residues. DNA of the CDR3: TGTGCCAGCAGCCCTTATGACAGTGATGATGGCTACACCTTC. Protein product: CASSPYDSDDGYTF.

This clonotype has a handful of counts. J is TRBJ2-1 and V is TRBV27; possible D gene TRBD2, 6 bases. The length of the CDR3 is 13 residues. The germline V and J ends were trimmed by 2 bases and 9 bases, with 11 bases remaining between them. Germline assignment: CDR1 MNHEY and CDR2 SMNVEV (reference sequence). The CDR3 sequence is CASSLTSLGEQFF. The DNA of the CDR3 is TGTGCCAGCAGTTTAACTAGCCTCGGTGAGCAGTTCTTC.

V gene TRBV29-1 combines with J gene TRBJ2-7; D tentatively fits TRBD1 or TRBD2 (5 bases each). The V and J ends lost 4 bases and 5 bases respectively, with 9 bases between them. Germline values: CDR1 SQVTM, CDR2 ANQGSEA. There are 11 residues in the CDR3. In nucleotides, the CDR3 is TGCAGCGTTGGTCGGGGACACGAGCAGTACTTC. Protein sequence: CSVGRGHEQYF.

The chain couples TRBV20-1 to TRBJ2-3; 11 bases align to TRBD2. There are 15 residues in the CDR3. CDR1 is DFQATT, CDR2 SNEGSKA, per germline (reference sequence). V was pared by 3 bases and J by 4 bases, with 6 bases of the junction left unmatched. CDR3 region: CSARPSGGRPDTQYF. The DNA for the CDR3 is TGCAGTGCTAGGCCTAGCGGGGGGCGGCCAGATACGCAGTATTTT.

This clonotype was seen only once. This chain links TRBV7-2 with TRBJ2-1; D gene ambiguous. From germline, CDR1 is SGHTA and CDR2 FQGNSA. The CDR3 extends over 14 amino acids. The V end lost 1 base, the J end lost 7 bases, and 11 bases lay between the germline ends. CDR3 sequence: CASSLDVPANEQFF. The CDR3 DNA reads as TGTGCCAGCAGCTTAGACGTCCCGGCGAATGAGCAGTTCTTC.

This clonotype came up a few times. The chain combines TRBV12-3 or TRBV12-4 with TRBJ2-7; 7 bases are a match to TRBD1. The CDR3 spans 16 residues. V was pared by 5 bases and J by 4 bases, with 14 bases of the junction left unmatched. The CDR3 region has the DNA TGTGCCAGCAGTGCCCGAGGGACAGCTCCACTATACGAGCAGTACTTC. Its translation: CASSARGTAPLYEQYF.

This chain connects TRBV24-1 to TRBJ2-1, with no clear D. The CDR3 totals 14 residues. Between the trimmed V and J ends, which lost 4 bases and 8 bases, there was a span of 14 bases. CDR1 is KGHDR and CDR2 is SFDVKD in the germline V gene. The CDR3 is CATSEDDPGDEQFF. The CDR3 nucleotides read TGTGCCACCAGTGAGGACGACCCGGGCGATGAGCAGTTCTTC.

The rearrangement links TRBV20-1 to TRBJ2-4; possibly TRBD1 for D (5 bases). With 6 bases removed from V and 0 bases from J, the gap between germline ends came to 18 bases. Germline loops: CDR1 DFQATT, CDR2 SNEGSKA (reference sequence). This CDR3 is 16 amino acids long. CDR3: CSARQDSWGAKNIQYF. Written as DNA, the CDR3 is TGCAGTGCCCGCCAAGACAGTTGGGGAGCCAAAAACATTCAGTACTTC.

This chain joins TRBV25-1 and TRBJ2-5; D might be TRBD2 (6 bases). Germline CDR1 reads MGHDK; CDR2 reads SYGVNS. V lost 6 bases to trimming and J lost 1 base, with 9 bases between them. This CDR3 has 13 amino acids. The CDR3 nucleotides read TGTGCCAGCAGCGGGAGTCCCCAAGAGACCCAGTACTTC. This sequence encodes CASSGSPQETQYF.

The chain employs TRBV12-3 or TRBV12-4 and TRBJ2-7; no clear D. The V and J ends lost 6 bases and 4 bases respectively, with 16 bases between them. The CDR3 length is 14 residues. This CDR3 is CASSWIGPSYEQYF. The DNA of the CDR3 is TGTGCCAGCAGCTGGATCGGGCCGTCTTACGAGCAGTACTTC.

The chain carries TRBV29-1 and TRBJ2-1; 7 nucleotides match TRBD2. Per germline, CDR1 SQVTM and CDR2 ANQGSEA. The length of the CDR3 is 17 residues. The CDR3 region is CRAVRDPLGEGRNEQFF. In nucleotides, the CDR3 is TGCAGGGCGGTGCGCGACCCCCTAGGGGAGGGCCGAAATGAGCAGTTCTTC.